A single sample is the source of the 10 T cell receptor beta chains below, sequenced in a study of blood T cell repertoires in COVID-19. Sequencing used immunoSEQ multiplex PCR; TCRdb keeps in-frame clones, though not all of them. The sample contains approximately 100,000 clones, approximately 90% of which appear only once. Sequenced material: peripheral blood. The receptors come from a human donor with COVID-19, enrolled during active disease. The donor label of this sample is uncertain.

The chain employs TRBV14 and TRBJ2-7; D gene unclear. The V gene's germline CDR1 is SGHDN and CDR2 FVKESK. The CDR3 covers 15 residues. V was cut by 4 bases and J by 0 bases, with 13 bases left in between. CDR3 amino acids: CASSLYIPSSYEQYF. The DNA for the CDR3 is TGTGCCAGCAGCCTGTACATTCCATCCTCCTACGAGCAGTACTTC.

This chain joins TRBV10-3 and TRBJ1-2; the match to TRBD1 covers 7 bases. Germline values: CDR1 ENHRY, CDR2 SYGVKD. The V segment lost 10 bases and the J segment 7 bases; nucleotides outside the gene matches: 6. This CDR3 spans 11 amino acids. CDR3 amino acids: CATRQGFGYTF. The DNA of the CDR3 is TGTGCCACCCGACAGGGTTTTGGCTACACCTTC.

The chain uses TRBV6-6 and TRBJ2-1, with a tentative D call TRBD1 (5 bases). This CDR3 spans 15 amino acids. V was shortened by 2 bases and J by 8 bases, with 16 bases between the two germline ends. Germline CDR1 reads MNHNY; CDR2 reads SVGAGI (reference sequence). CDR3 amino acids: CASSYTSRQFHEQFF. The DNA for the CDR3 is TGTGCCAGCAGTTACACCTCTCGACAGTTCCATGAGCAGTTCTTC.

V and J are TRBV10-1 and TRBJ1-6; D not resolved. The V end was cut by 1 base, the J end by 5 bases, with 6 bases between. The germline V gene encodes CDR1 WNHNN and CDR2 SYGVQD (reference sequence). The CDR3 is 14 amino acids. In DNA form, the CDR3 reads TGCGCCAGCAGTGAGTACAGAGATAATTCACCCCTCCACTTT. Residues: CASSEYRDNSPLHF.

The chain uses TRBV7-9 and TRBJ2-7; perhaps TRBD2 as D (6 bases). With 5 bases removed from V and 0 bases from J, the gap between germline ends came to 11 bases. The V gene's germline CDR1 is SEHNR and CDR2 FQNEAQ (reference sequence). The length of the CDR3 is 14 residues. As DNA, the CDR3 is TGTGCCAGCAGCCCTCGGGGGAGCTCCTACGAGCAGTACTTC. It codes for CASSPRGSSYEQYF. Variable domain in full (rest from reference TRBV7-9 and TRBJ2-7): DTGVSQNPRHKITKRGQNVTFRCDPISEHNRLYWYRQTLGQGPEFLTYFQNEAQLEKSRLLSDRFSAERPKGSFSTLEIQRTEQGDSAMYLCASSPRGSSYEQYFGPGTRLTVT.

The genes are TRBV7-9 and TRBJ1-2, with D maybe TRBD1 (5 bases). This CDR3 has 15 amino acids. In germline, CDR1 is SEHNR, CDR2 FQNEAQ (reference sequence). With 5 bases removed from V and 6 bases from J, the gap between germline ends came to 19 bases. The CDR3 is CASSAIGESGDGYTF. For the CDR3, the DNA is TGTGCCAGCAGCGCCATCGGGGAGTCGGGGGATGGCTACACCTTC.

This chain joins TRBV3-1 (or the pseudogene TRBV3-2) and TRBJ2-2; weak D call: TRBD2 (5 bases). Germline assignment: CDR1 LGHDT and CDR2 YNNKEL (reference sequence). This CDR3 region has 14 residues. V lost 4 bases to trimming and J lost 4 bases, with 10 bases between them. CDR3 residues: CASSPIGGTGELFF. In nucleotides, the CDR3 is TGTGCCAGCAGCCCCATTGGAGGCACCGGGGAGCTGTTTTTT.

A single count supports this clone. The chain employs TRBV7-9 and TRBJ1-1; 7 bases fit TRBD1. Unmatched junction bases numbered 4, after V lost 5 bases and J lost 4 bases. Germline lookup yields CDR1 SEHNR and CDR2 FQNEAQ (reference sequence). This CDR3 region has 13 residues. In nucleotides, the CDR3 is TGTGCCAGCAGCCCCGGGACAGTCACTGAAGCTTTCTTT. It translates to CASSPGTVTEAFF.

The chain links TRBV18 to TRBJ2-7; 7 bases agree with TRBD2. CDR1 and CDR2 (germline): KGHSH, LQKENI. Germline trimming cut 6 bases from V and 4 bases from J; bases unmatched to any gene: 12. The CDR3 has 15 residues. The CDR3 loop reads CASSLGQGGSYEQYF. Written as DNA, the CDR3 is TGTGCCAGCTCCCTCGGCCAGGGAGGGAGTTACGAGCAGTACTTC. Drawing the rest from reference TRBV18 and TRBJ2-7, the complete variable domain is NAGVMQNPRHLVRRRGQEARLRCSPMKGHSHVYWYRQLPEEGLKFMVYLQKENIIDESGMPKERFSAEFPKEGPSILRIQQVVRGDSAAYFCASSLGQGGSYEQYFGPGTRLTVT.

The chain's CDR3 is CASSPGTGGFGNTIYF. DNA for the CDR3: TGTGCCAGCAGCCCAGGGACAGGAGGATTTGGAAACACCATATATTTT. This rearrangement joins TRBV7-6 to TRBJ1-3, with 8 bases identical to TRBD1. Unmatched junction bases numbered 9, after V lost 5 bases and J lost 3 bases. Germline V lookup: CDR1 SGHVS, CDR2 FNYEAQ. This CDR3 region has 16 residues.